A selection of T cell receptor beta chains follows, all from one sample in a study of blood T cell repertoires in COVID-19. Sequenced by immunoSEQ multiplex PCR; TCRdb stores in-frame clones only, minus some. Of about 270,000 clones in the sample, 75% to 90% were seen once. Material for sequencing was peripheral blood. The receptors were gathered from an older woman with COVID-19, enrolled during active disease. Both conserved end residues are part of each CDR3. Rows may omit the clone size; those that give it use once, few, many or a size class.

TRBV3-1/TRBV3-2	TRBJ1-4	NA	CASSLGQGTEKLFF
TRBV7-8	TRBJ2-1	NA	CASRGTSGGTTYNEQFF
TRBV10-1	TRBJ2-7	NA	CASSEGRQDEQYF
TRBV11-2	TRBJ1-2	few	CASSLKGQGDYGYTF
TRBV5-1	TRBJ2-7	NA	CASSLGGFVSYEQYF
TRBV5-1	TRBJ2-7	NA	CASSLGSGQGYEQYF
TRBV2	TRBJ1-5	few	CASSEEGAGNQPQHF
TRBV2	TRBJ1-2	NA	CASTSGQGRTYGYTF
TRBV10-3	TRBJ2-2	NA	CAISGRDSVSNTGELFF
TRBV9	TRBJ2-3	NA	CASSVWGTRTDTQYF
TRBV5-6	TRBJ2-3	NA	CASSLAAGAPTDTQYF
TRBV2	TRBJ1-1	few	CASSEFQGTNTEAFF
TRBV9	TRBJ2-1	NA	CASSPTSGGYNEQFF
TRBV29-1	TRBJ1-1	NA	CSVFKGVNTEAFF
TRBV14	TRBJ1-1	NA	CASSQVAATEAFF
TRBV7-2	TRBJ2-3	NA	CASSLRLAGPTDTQYF
TRBV2	TRBJ2-3	NA	CASSGTGGRADTQYF
TRBV7-2	TRBJ1-2	NA	CASSLTRDRASHGYTF
TRBV7-6	TRBJ2-2	NA	CASSAVRTLNTGELFF
TRBV10-2	TRBJ2-3	NA	CASTLPGLAGGRTDTQYF
TRBV6-2/TRBV6-3	TRBJ2-6	NA	CASSLPRASGANVLTF
TRBV11-3	TRBJ1-2	NA	CASSYRTADYGYTF
TRBV6-1	TRBJ1-2	NA	CASSENRGLDYGYTF
TRBV5-6	TRBJ1-2	NA	CASSLEQRAYGYTF
TRBV7-7	TRBJ2-5	NA	CASSFGREETQYF
TRBV7-3	TRBJ1-1	NA	CASSLTPGNTEAFF
TRBV19	TRBJ2-3	NA	CASSIGQGDTQYF
TRBV2	TRBJ1-1	NA	CASRFVPGDTEAFF
TRBV5-1	TRBJ1-6	NA	CASSPTGGRSPLHF
TRBV12-5	TRBJ1-1	NA	CASGLVIPKLGQVKGAGMNTEAFF
TRBV24-1	TRBJ1-2	NA	CATSDSTGGYTF
TRBV7-2	TRBJ2-7	NA	CASSLGSGAYEQYF
TRBV7-2	TRBJ1-2	NA	CASSLGGQDGYGYTF
TRBV5-5	TRBJ1-2	NA	CASSTTGVYGYTF
TRBV27	TRBJ1-5	NA	CASSTTGGSNQPQHF
TRBV19	TRBJ2-1	NA	CASSYPARNEQFF
TRBV11-2	TRBJ1-2	NA	CASSPGQEAYGYTF
TRBV19	TRBJ1-4	NA	CASNPGTGVEKLFF
TRBV18	TRBJ2-5	few	CASSPPGIQETQYF
TRBV2	TRBJ1-6	NA	CASSSLWEGSPLHF
TRBV2	TRBJ2-7	NA	CASSERLATYEQYF
TRBV11-2	TRBJ2-5	NA	CASSSQGGVGTQYF
TRBV29-1	TRBJ1-3	NA	CSALTGSGNTIYF
TRBV27	TRBJ2-1	NA	CASSSSSGGPYNEQFF
TRBV10-3	TRBJ2-1	NA	CAITPGQGLNNEQFF
TRBV11-2	TRBJ2-2	NA	CASSLDLTRGELFF
TRBV4-1	TRBJ2-3	NA	CASSLDRAVGTDTQYF
TRBV28	TRBJ1-2	NA	CASSFYGTGPSNYGYTF
TRBV7-3	TRBJ2-3	NA	CASSSLDRASTDTQYF
TRBV5-1	TRBJ2-1	NA	CASSPGLAGTGPRGQFF
TRBV29-1	TRBJ1-4	NA	CSVVGLREKLFF
TRBV6-1	TRBJ1-3	NA	CASSATGGYSGNTIYF
TRBV7-2	TRBJ2-1	NA	CASSYRRIPGGLNEQFF
TRBV27	TRBJ2-3	NA	CASSFLWTSGGTDTQYF
TRBV27	TRBJ1-2	NA	CASSPGTGAGGYTF
TRBV7-8	TRBJ1-4	NA	CASSPRTTKLFF
TRBV28	TRBJ2-3	NA	CASSLTGGGTDTQYF
TRBV6-5	TRBJ2-5	NA	CASRGSGVRETQYF
TRBV7-9	TRBJ1-2	NA	CASSQWSTYGYTF
TRBV5-6	TRBJ1-1	NA	CASSGWTSRAEAFF